These 29 T cell receptor beta chains originate from one sample sequenced in a study of liver allograft versus peripheral blood T cells. About the study: Comparisons were made between T cell receptor repertoires found in transplanted livers and those circulating in recipients' peripheral blood.

TCRdb reprocessed the reads with MiXCR, giving one entry per CDR3 protein. The sample carries several thousand distinct CDR3 sequences, approximately 15% recorded once. Receptors were obtained from a human patient who had a liver transplant. The graft donor may account for some of the T cells.

V and J are TRBV30 and TRBJ2-3; TRBD2 matches 7 bases. The CDR3 contains 16 residues. V gave up 4 bases and J gave up 4 bases; unmatched junction bases: 14. The germline gives CDR1 GTSNPN, CDR2 SVGIG (reference sequence). The CDR3 region is CAWKRAGWYFSDTQYF. CDR3 coding DNA: TGTGCCTGGAAAAGAGCGGGATGGTACTTCTCAGATACGCAGTATTTT. Together with reference TRBV30 and TRBJ2-3, the CDR3 gives the full variable domain: SQTIHQWPATLVQPVGSPLSLECTVEGTSNPNLYWYRQAAGRGLQLLFYSVGIGQISSEVPQNLSASRPQDRQFILSSKKLLLSDSGFYLCAWKRAGWYFSDTQYFGPGTRLTVL.

V usage is TRBV20-1 and J usage is TRBJ2-5; D may be TRBD2 (6 bases). This CDR3 region has 14 residues. The V end lost 6 bases, the J end lost 2 bases, and 16 bases lay between the germline ends. Germline V gene sequence: CDR1 DFQATT, CDR2 SNEGSKA (reference sequence). The CDR3, as DNA: TGCAGTGCCCCCGTTCGGAGGGATCAAGAGACCCAGTACTTC. Translated: CSAPVRRDQETQYF.

This clonotype is labeled as medium-sized. The rearrangement joins TRBV10-3 to TRBJ2-3, with TRBD2 identical over 13 bases. V shed 6 bases and J 1 base; nucleotides not matched to a gene: 4. The CDR3 has 16 residues. Germline CDR1 reads ENHRY; CDR2 reads SYGVKD. The CDR3 protein is CAISGGLAGGTDTQYF. The CDR3 DNA reads TGTGCCATCAGCGGTGGACTAGCGGGAGGCACAGATACGCAGTATTTT.

By share, this clonotype ranks as medium-sized (0.01 to 0.1%). This chain uses TRBV7-2 with TRBJ2-1, with TRBD2 matching over 14 bases. CDR3 length: 16 amino acids. The junction had 10 bases not matched to a gene; V was cut back by 6 bases and J by 9 bases. Germline-derived CDR1 and CDR2 are SGHTA and FQGNSA. This CDR3 reads CASSLSPGLAGVEQFF. The CDR3, as DNA: TGTGCCAGCAGTCTCAGCCCGGGACTAGCGGGGGTTGAGCAGTTCTTC. The variable domain in full, completed from reference TRBV7-2 and TRBJ2-1, reads GAGVSQSPSNKVTEKGKDVELRCDPISGHTALYWYRQSLGQGLEFLIYFQGNSAPDKSGLPSDRFSAERTGGSVSTLTIQRTQQEDSAVYLCASSLSPGLAGVEQFFGPGTRLTVL.

The table lists this clonotype with a few counts. The chain is built from TRBV6-6 and TRBJ2-5; TRBD1 matches at 7 bases. CDR1 and CDR2 from the germline V gene are MNHNY and SVGAGI (reference sequence). This CDR3 is built from 17 residues. V gave up 4 bases and J gave up 5 bases; unmatched junction bases: 16. DNA of the CDR3: TGTGCCAGCAGTTTTGTAGGGTGGGCAGGGGGTAGGGAGACCCAGTACTTC. Its protein is CASSFVGWAGGRETQYF.

This clonotype was counted many times. The J gene is TRBJ2-7, the V gene TRBV7-9, with D possibly matching TRBD2 (6 bases). V lost 6 bases and J 6 bases, leaving 15 bases between the germline ends. Germline V gene lookup returns CDR1 SEHNR and CDR2 FQNEAQ (reference sequence). CDR3 size: 13 residues. CDR3 in amino acids: CASSRDFRPEQYF. DNA of the CDR3: TGTGCCAGCAGTCGGGACTTCCGACCCGAGCAGTACTTC.

In this sample, this clonotype is medium-sized. V and J are TRBV19 and TRBJ2-6; the match to TRBD1 covers 9 bases. CDR3 length: 17 amino acids. Germline V gene data show CDR1 as LNHDA and CDR2 as SQIVND (reference sequence). The V segment lost 8 bases and the J segment 3 bases; nucleotides outside the gene matches: 11. The CDR3: CASPPGQGKGGANVLTF. The CDR3 bases are TGTGCCAGTCCCCCAGGACAGGGGAAAGGTGGGGCCAACGTCCTGACTTTC.

This clonotype was seen at least ten times. The V call is TRBV6-1, the J call TRBJ1-1, with TRBD1 as a possible D gene (5 bases). The CDR3 length is 13 residues. Trimming cost V 5 bases and J 0 bases, with 7 bases left between them. Germline V CDR1 and CDR2: MNHNS, SASEGT. CDR3 coding DNA: TGTGCCAGCAGTCCGACAGTGAACACTGAAGCTTTCTTT. Encoded protein: CASSPTVNTEAFF.

The CDR3 bases are TGTGCCAGCAGCTCAGGACAGTGGGCAACTAATGAAAAACTGTTTTTT. As protein: CASSSGQWATNEKLFF. The chain employs TRBV7-9 and TRBJ1-4; D is perhaps TRBD1 (6 bases). V was pared by 4 bases and J by 0 bases, with 12 bases between. Germline values: CDR1 SEHNR, CDR2 FQNEAQ (reference sequence). CDR3 size: 16 residues.

This clonotype appeared many times. The chain links TRBV27 to TRBJ2-7; D remains unclear. Germline loops: CDR1 MNHEY, CDR2 SMNVEV (reference sequence). The length of the CDR3 is 16 residues. The V end was cut by 7 bases, the J end by 5 bases, with 24 bases between. In nucleotides, the CDR3 is TGTGCCAGCAAAGCTACGGCGGCCGTCGGCAGGAACGAGCAGTACTTC. This gives the protein CASKATAAVGRNEQYF.

This clonotype was found a few times. J is TRBJ2-1 and V is TRBV11-2; TRBD2 matches 8 bases. V lost 4 bases to trimming and J lost 4 bases; unmatched junction nucleotides: 9. The CDR3 sequence is 16 residues long. The germline CDR1 and CDR2 sequences are SGHAT and FQNNGV. CDR3 residues: CASSSPDRGGYNEQFF. CDR3 nucleotide sequence: TGTGCCAGCAGCTCCCCCGACCGGGGGGGGTACAATGAGCAGTTCTTC.

This clonotype showed up just a few times. CDR3 amino acids: CSARVGDRGVWYF. CDR3 coding DNA: TGCAGTGCTAGAGTAGGGGACAGGGGCGTTTGGTACTTC. The chain employs TRBV20-1 and TRBJ2-7, with 10 nucleotides matching TRBD1. The germline gives CDR1 DFQATT, CDR2 SNEGSKA (reference sequence). V lost 1 base and J lost 12; bases outside the gene matches: 9. The CDR3 has 13 residues.

The rearrangement uses TRBV10-3 and TRBJ2-2, with 12 bases aligning to TRBD2. The CDR3 spans 13 residues. Germline V gives CDR1 ENHRY, CDR2 SYGVKD. V shed 7 bases, J shed 8 bases, and the junction held 2 bases outside the gene matches. CDR3: CAITGTSGGELFF. Here the CDR3 DNA reads TGTGCCATCACCGGGACTAGCGGGGGGGAGCTGTTTTTT.

This clonotype has only one observation. This chain connects TRBV20-1 to TRBJ1-5, with TRBD1 identical over 10 bases. V was clipped by 6 bases and J by 5 bases; unmatched bases: 7. This CDR3 is 14 amino acids long. Germline CDR1 is DFQATT and CDR2 is SNEGSKA (reference sequence). This CDR3 reads CSAGDRGQDQPQHF. DNA of the CDR3: TGCAGTGCCGGAGACAGGGGGCAGGATCAGCCCCAGCATTTT.

This clonotype is categorized as medium-sized (0.01 to 0.1%). This chain joins TRBV6-6 and TRBJ2-7, with D tentatively TRBD2 (6 bases). This CDR3 region has 15 residues. The germline CDR1 and CDR2 sequences are MNHNY and SVGAGI (reference sequence). The V gene lost 6 bases and the J gene lost 7 bases, with 22 bases spanning the gap. In DNA, the CDR3 is TGTGCCAGCAGAACGATAACGGGAGCCCCGAGAGAGCAGTACTTC. Translating it yields CASRTITGAPREQYF.

In its sample, this clonotype is medium-sized. The rearrangement uses TRBV6-1 and TRBJ2-3, with D tentatively TRBD2 (6 bases). Trimming took 8 bases from V and 6 from J, leaving 18 bases between them. Germline-derived CDR1 and CDR2 are MNHNS and SASEGT. The CDR3 is made up of 14 amino acids. The CDR3 reads CASRSGSISDTQYF. CDR3 in DNA: TGTGCCAGCCGGTCCGGGAGTATTTCGGATACGCAGTATTTT.

This clonotype has more than one count but fewer than ten. V usage is TRBV3-1 and J usage is TRBJ2-7; D is ambiguous. Germline-derived CDR1 and CDR2 are LGHDT and YNNKEL (reference sequence). This CDR3 is built from 12 residues. V lost 0 bases to trimming and J lost 1 base, with 1 base between them. In nucleotides, the CDR3 is TGTGCCAGCAGCCAAGATTCCTACGAGCAGTACTTC. Translating gives CASSQDSYEQYF.

This clonotype has a handful of counts. The chain employs TRBV6-1 and TRBJ2-7; 7 bases match TRBD1. Per germline, CDR1 MNHNS and CDR2 SASEGT. The V segment lost 7 bases and the J segment 6 bases; nucleotides outside the gene matches: 12. The CDR3 sequence is 14 residues long. For the CDR3, the DNA is TGTGCCAGCAAACCCAGACAGGGTAATAGCGAGCAGTACTTC. Translated, it gives CASKPRQGNSEQYF.

By share, this clonotype ranks as medium-sized. This sequence joins TRBV7-2 and TRBJ2-2; possibly TRBD1 for D (6 bases). Germline CDR1 and CDR2: SGHTA and FQGNSA. With 5 bases removed from V and 8 bases from J, the gap between germline ends came to 12 bases. The CDR3 length is 13 residues. CDR3 in DNA: TGTGCCAGCAGCAATCCCGGGACAGGGGAGCTGTTTTTT. It yields the protein CASSNPGTGELFF.

A few counts support this clonotype. The chain is built from TRBV9 and TRBJ1-6, with D uncertain. Germline V gene data show CDR1 as SGDLS and CDR2 as YYNGEE. The V end lost 0 bases, the J end lost 4 bases, and 11 bases lay between the germline ends. The CDR3 is 16 amino acids. For the CDR3, the DNA is TGTGCCAGCAGCGTAGATCCGCAGGTTTATAATTCACCCCTCCACTTT. This gives the protein CASSVDPQVYNSPLHF.

This clonotype was observed a handful of times. The chain joins TRBV7-9 to TRBJ2-7, with 7 bases fitting TRBD2. V lost 4 bases and J lost 3; bases outside the gene matches: 9. Germline lookup yields CDR1 SEHNR and CDR2 FQNEAQ (reference sequence). This CDR3 comprises 15 residues. The CDR3: CASSSGRERNYEQYF. The CDR3 DNA follows: TGTGCCAGCAGCTCCGGGCGGGAGCGAAACTACGAGCAGTACTTC.

This chain joins TRBV28 and TRBJ1-1; no definite D call. The germline CDR1 and CDR2 sequences are MDHEN and SYDVKM. The CDR3 consists of 12 residues. V was pared by 2 bases and J by 8 bases, with 9 bases between. The CDR3 DNA follows: TGTGCCAGCAGTTTACTTAAGGGCGAAGCTTTCTTT. It translates to CASSLLKGEAFF.

In this sample, this clonotype is medium-sized (0.01 to 0.1%). The chain has TRBV14 and TRBJ1-4; D uncertain. CDR1 is SGHDN and CDR2 is FVKESK in the germline V gene. Trimming removed 4 bases at V and 8 bases at J, with 14 bases between. This CDR3 spans 14 amino acids. The CDR3 coding sequence is TGTGCCAGCAGCCCCAGGACGGGAAGGGAAAAACTGTTTTTT. Its translation: CASSPRTGREKLFF.

A few counts support this clonotype. A junction boundary mismatches the germline segment, possibly from a read error. This chain joins TRBV4-1 and TRBJ1-2; D might be TRBD1 (5 bases). CDR1 and CDR2 from the germline V gene are MGHRA and YSYEKL. The length of the CDR3 is 14 residues. CDR3 coding DNA: TGCGCCAGTAGCCGGGACCTAGCTAACTATGGCTACACCTTC. Translation: CASSRDLANYGYTF.

This clonotype was seen only a few times. The chain recombines TRBV5-4 with TRBJ2-7; 10 nucleotides match TRBD2. V trimming: 0 bases; J trimming: 2 bases; junction bases outside the gene matches: 8. There are 17 residues in the CDR3. CDR1 and CDR2 from the germline V gene are SGHNT and YYREEE (reference sequence). Here the CDR3 reads CASSLGGPSGGTYEQYF. As DNA, the CDR3 is TGTGCCAGCAGCTTGGGCGGCCCTAGCGGGGGAACCTACGAGCAGTACTTC.

V usage is TRBV12-3 or TRBV12-4 and J usage is TRBJ2-5; D not certain. The CDR3 spans 11 residues. V lost 3 bases to trimming and J lost 5 bases, with 4 bases between them. The chain's CDR3 is CASSLRETQYF. In DNA form, the CDR3 reads TGTGCCAGCAGTTTGCGCGAGACCCAGTACTTC.

This clonotype is judged medium-sized. This chain links TRBV7-2 with TRBJ2-1; 10 bases are a match to TRBD2. V lost 5 bases, J lost 6 bases, and 4 bases stayed unmatched. CDR1 SGHTA and CDR2 FQGNSA come from the germline V gene. CDR3 length equals 14 residues. The CDR3 sequence: CASSTSSGSNEQFF. Written as DNA, the CDR3 is TGTGCCAGCAGCACCTCTAGCGGGAGCAATGAGCAGTTCTTC.

In its sample, this clonotype was seen a few times. This may come from a read error, since a much larger clone is one base off. The chain is built from TRBV15 and TRBJ2-2; tentative D call: TRBD2 (6 bases). CDR3 length equals 17 residues. CDR1 is LNHNV and CDR2 is YYDKDF in the germline V gene (reference sequence). The CDR3 nucleotides read TGTGTCACCAGCAGAGGGGCCGGGAGAGAAAACACCGGGGAGCTGTTTTTT. Residues: CVTSRGAGRENTGELFF.

This clonotype was seen a few times. The chain links TRBV19 to TRBJ1-1, with D possibly being TRBD1 (5 bases). Germline lookup yields CDR1 LNHDA and CDR2 SQIVND (reference sequence). This CDR3 is built from 14 residues. Trimming shortened V by 0 bases and J by 8 bases, and 13 bases separated the two germline ends. CDR3 loop: CASSIDGTGFEAFF. The CDR3 DNA follows: TGTGCCAGTAGTATAGATGGGACGGGGTTCGAAGCTTTCTTT.